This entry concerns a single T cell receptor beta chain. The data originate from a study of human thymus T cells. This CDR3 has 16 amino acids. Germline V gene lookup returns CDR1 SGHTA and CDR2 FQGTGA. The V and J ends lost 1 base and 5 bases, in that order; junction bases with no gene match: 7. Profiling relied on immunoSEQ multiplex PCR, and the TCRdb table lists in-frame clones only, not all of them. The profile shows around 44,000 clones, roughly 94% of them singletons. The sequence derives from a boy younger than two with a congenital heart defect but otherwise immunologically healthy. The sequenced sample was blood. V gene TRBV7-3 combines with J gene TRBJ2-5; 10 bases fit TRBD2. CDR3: CASSLSSGGAWETQYF. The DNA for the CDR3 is TGTGCCAGCAGCTTAAGCAGCGGGGGGGCCTGGGAGACCCAGTACTTC.